This T cell receptor (beta chain) was identified in a study of OX40 agonist ivuxolimab in advanced cancers. The ends were cut back, 7 bases at V and 4 bases at J, with 10 bases in the middle. The length of the CDR3 is 12 residues. CDR1 and CDR2 from the germline V gene are MDHEN and SYDVKM. Clones were sequenced by immunoSEQ multiplex PCR, and TCRdb holds only the in-frame ones, with some missing. The data show about 120,000 clones, roughly 95% seen once. The V and J genes are TRBV28 and TRBJ1-2; D is ambiguous. The receptor's source is an adult with an advanced solid tumor such as melanoma, head and neck, liver or kidney cancer. The source was CD4+ or CD8+ T cells sorted from blood, collected in a trial of the OX40 agonist ivuxolimab. The CDR3 DNA reads as TGTGCCAGCACCCGAGCGGTCTATGGCTACACCTTC. Protein: CASTRAVYGYTF.